This T cell receptor beta chain was found in a study of CD4+ T cells in melanoma. Study-level results: In melanoma, neoantigen-specific CD4+ T cells reportedly differed in differentiation state. CD8+ T cell, macrophage and B cell function reportedly correlated with neoantigen-specific CD4+ T cells.

TCRdb's copy holds only in-frame clones and misses some; the assay was immunoSEQ multiplex PCR. Among about 50,000 clones listed, 89% were seen once. As to this clone: The antigen remains undetermined.

The CDR3 runs 16 residues. Looked up from germline, CDR1 is GTSNPN and CDR2 is SVGIG (reference sequence). V gave up 2 bases and J gave up 5 bases, with 20 bases separating them. The source of this sequence is a human donor with melanoma. V is TRBV30 and J is TRBJ2-3; perhaps TRBD1 as D (5 bases). The material sequenced was peripheral blood. CDR3 amino acids: CAWSLPGQASQDTQYF. Here the CDR3 DNA reads TGTGCCTGGAGTCTACCAGGGCAGGCCTCCCAAGATACGCAGTATTTT.